One sample yielded the 24 T cell receptor beta chains listed below, sequenced in a study of CD8 T cells in ankylosing spondylitis. TCRdb reprocessed the 5' RACE reads via MiXCR and lists one record per CDR3 protein. This table has about 320,000 distinct CDR3 sequences, more than 9% appearing once. The sample was blood, either unsorted or a sorted T cell fraction (not recorded which). Receptor source: a female donor with ankylosing spondylitis or in good health (not recorded which).

This clonotype was recorded at least ten times. The rearrangement links TRBV5-1 to TRBJ2-2; the D gene is possibly TRBD2 (6 bases). Looked up from germline, CDR1 is SGHRS and CDR2 is YFSETQ. The CDR3 spans 16 residues. The germline V and J ends were trimmed by 6 bases and 6 bases, with 21 bases remaining between them. The CDR3 spells CASMNWGDPQSGELFF. The DNA for the CDR3 is TGCGCCAGCATGAATTGGGGGGACCCCCAGTCCGGGGAGCTGTTTTTT.

This clonotype was picked up many times. The J gene is TRBJ2-1, the V gene TRBV5-1; 7 bases are a match to TRBD2. The germline V gene encodes CDR1 SGHRS and CDR2 YFSETQ. The CDR3 spans 15 residues. Unmatched junction bases numbered 9, after V lost 5 bases and J lost 4 bases. DNA of the CDR3: TGCGCCAGCAGAGACGGGACTATTATGTACAATGAGCAGTTCTTC. Its translation is CASRDGTIMYNEQFF.

This clonotype was seen ten or more times. The chain links TRBV7-3 to TRBJ2-6; D is uncertain. Germline V gene sequence: CDR1 SGHTA, CDR2 FQGTGA. The V gene lost 2 bases and the J gene lost 0 bases, with 14 bases spanning the gap. CDR3 length: 18 residues. CDR3 nucleotide sequence: TGTGCCAGCAGCTTACTTACGGAAGCTGACTCTGGGGCCAACGTCCTGACTTTC. Its translation is CASSLLTEADSGANVLTF. Variable domain in full (rest from reference TRBV7-3 and TRBJ2-6): GAGVSQTPSNKVTEKGKYVELRCDPISGHTALYWYRQSLGQGPEFLIYFQGTGAADDSGLPNDRFFAVRPEGSVSTLKIQRTERGDSAVYLCASSLLTEADSGANVLTFGAGSRLTVL.

J is TRBJ2-1 and V is TRBV12-3 or TRBV12-4; 8 positions agree with TRBD1. This CDR3 region has 14 residues. The V and J ends lost 5 bases and 7 bases, in that order; junction bases with no gene match: 7. The CDR3 here is CASSPYTGGNEQFF. In DNA form, the CDR3 reads TGTGCCAGCAGTCCGTACACAGGGGGTAATGAGCAGTTCTTC.

V is TRBV29-1 and J is TRBJ2-7; TRBD1 matches 8 bases. Germline values: CDR1 SQVTM, CDR2 ANQGSEA. J gave up 1 base and V 5 bases, and 4 bases lay outside the gene matches. CDR3 length: 13 residues. This CDR3 reads CSVRTGRSYEQYF. In nucleotides, the CDR3 is TGCAGCGTTAGGACAGGGAGGTCCTACGAGCAGTACTTC.

This clonotype appeared a few times. The V call is TRBV24-1, the J call TRBJ2-1; unclear D gene. The CDR3 runs 12 residues. Germline V gene sequence: CDR1 KGHDR, CDR2 SFDVKD. V was cut by 8 bases and J by 4 bases, with 8 bases left in between. This chain's CDR3 is CATINSYNEQFF. The CDR3 DNA reads as TGTGCCACCATTAACTCATACAATGAGCAGTTCTTC.

This clonotype was seen many times. The rearrangement links TRBV5-5 to TRBJ1-1; D not resolved. Trimming removed 3 bases at V and 1 base at J, with 10 bases between. There are 14 residues in the CDR3. Germline V gives CDR1 SGHKS, CDR2 YYEKEE (reference sequence). The CDR3 here is CASSWGVGNTEAFF. Written as DNA, the CDR3 is TGTGCCAGCAGCTGGGGAGTCGGGAACACTGAAGCTTTCTTT.

The J gene is TRBJ1-5, the V gene TRBV19; no reliable D call. CDR3 size: 13 residues. The germline CDR1 and CDR2 sequences are LNHDA and SQIVND (reference sequence). Trimming left V 5 bases short and J 7 bases short, with 12 bases between. The CDR3 loop reads CASSGGQTQPQHF. DNA of the CDR3: TGTGCCAGTAGTGGCGGCCAAACGCAGCCCCAGCATTTT.

This clonotype has just a few counts. The genes are TRBV5-1 and TRBJ2-1; 12 positions agree with TRBD2. V shed 4 bases, J shed 8 bases, and the junction held 7 bases outside the gene matches. CDR3 length: 15 amino acids. Germline CDR1 SGHRS, CDR2 YFSETQ. CDR3 sequence (DNA): TGCGCCAGCAGCGCACTAGCGGGGGGCCAGGATGAGCAGTTCTTC. Its translation: CASSALAGGQDEQFF.

The rearrangement links TRBV27 to TRBJ1-3; D uncertain. Germline V gives CDR1 MNHEY, CDR2 SMNVEV (reference sequence). The CDR3 totals 17 residues. The ends were cut back, 4 bases at V and 0 bases at J, with 16 bases in the middle. The CDR3 is CASSSSWAPGSGNTIYF. The CDR3 coding sequence is TGTGCCAGCAGTTCCTCTTGGGCACCCGGCTCTGGAAACACCATATATTTT.

In its sample, this clonotype was seen a few times. The rearrangement uses TRBV12-3 or TRBV12-4 and TRBJ1-4; D unclear. Trimming removed 3 bases at V and 8 bases at J, with 13 bases between. The CDR3 has 14 residues. The CDR3 loop reads CASSFSRIGEKLFF. As DNA, the CDR3 is TGTGCCAGCAGTTTTTCAAGGATCGGCGAAAAACTGTTTTTT.

There are many counts of this clonotype. The chain joins TRBV20-1 to TRBJ2-3; D remains unclear. Germline V CDR1 and CDR2: DFQATT, SNEGSKA (reference sequence). The CDR3 spans 13 residues. The V gene lost 5 bases and the J gene lost 2 bases, with 11 bases spanning the gap. CDR3 protein: CSAPAVSTDTQYF. The CDR3 coding sequence is TGCAGTGCTCCGGCGGTTTCCACAGATACGCAGTATTTT.

The table lists this clonotype with a few counts. The chain recombines TRBV20-1 with TRBJ2-7; tentative D call: TRBD2 (6 bases). The CDR3 length is 14 residues. The V end was cut by 5 bases, the J end by 2 bases, with 16 bases between. Germline V gene data show CDR1 as DFQATT and CDR2 as SNEGSKA (reference sequence). CDR3 nucleotides: TGCAGTGCTGGGGAGGCGGCCCGGACCTACGAGCAGTACTTC. It encodes CSAGEAARTYEQYF.

This clonotype occurred a few times. The chain recombines TRBV12-3 or TRBV12-4 with TRBJ1-1; 7 bases fit TRBD1. The CDR3 sequence is 13 residues long. V shed 2 bases and J 8 bases; nucleotides not matched to a gene: 5. CDR3: CASSLTVGGEAFF. In DNA form, the CDR3 reads TGTGCCAGCAGTTTAACCGTAGGGGGCGAAGCTTTCTTT.

V usage is TRBV20-1 and J usage is TRBJ2-7; unclear D gene. V was trimmed by 6 bases and J by 2 bases, leaving 14 bases between them. The CDR3 has 13 amino acids. CDR1 DFQATT and CDR2 SNEGSKA come from the germline V gene (reference sequence). CDR3 loop: CSAKTSKPYEQYF. The DNA of the CDR3 is TGCAGTGCCAAAACGAGCAAACCCTACGAGCAGTACTTC.

There are many counts of this clonotype. V is TRBV20-1 and J is TRBJ1-6; tentatively, D is TRBD1 (5 bases). This CDR3 region has 18 residues. In germline, CDR1 is DFQATT, CDR2 SNEGSKA (reference sequence). V lost 1 base, J lost 6 bases, and 22 bases lay in between. The CDR3 loop reads CSARGLGDAQGLNSPLHF. In DNA form, the CDR3 reads TGCAGTGCTAGAGGATTGGGGGACGCCCAAGGCCTTAATTCACCCCTCCACTTT.

A few counts support this clonotype. The V and J genes are TRBV3-1 and TRBJ2-1; D is undetermined. The CDR3 runs to 16 residues. The V end was cut by 0 bases, the J end by 6 bases, with 15 bases between. Germline-derived CDR1 and CDR2 are LGHDT and YNNKEL (reference sequence). CDR3 sequence: CASSQEPGLYSNEQFF. The CDR3 DNA sequence: TGTGCCAGCAGCCAAGAGCCCGGGTTGTATTCCAATGAGCAGTTCTTC.

This clonotype was seen only a few times. J is TRBJ2-3 and V is TRBV5-5; maybe TRBD2 (5 bases). CDR3 length: 17 amino acids. Germline assignment: CDR1 SGHKS and CDR2 YYEKEE (reference sequence). V dropped 5 bases and J dropped 1 base, with 20 bases sitting between them. The CDR3 sequence is CASRSHTGVSGTDTQYF. The CDR3 DNA sequence: TGTGCCAGCAGGAGTCACACCGGGGTATCTGGCACAGATACGCAGTATTTT.

This clonotype was seen repeatedly, ten times or more. The V gene is TRBV11-2, the J gene TRBJ2-7; TRBD1 matches at 8 bases. Trimming at V came to 0 bases and at J to 2 bases, leaving 9 bases not matched to a gene. The CDR3 loop spans 17 amino acids. Germline V gene lookup returns CDR1 SGHAT and CDR2 FQNNGV. CDR3 loop: CASSLDSRTGRPYEQYF. Here the CDR3 DNA reads TGTGCCAGCAGCTTAGACTCCAGGACAGGGAGGCCCTACGAGCAGTACTTC.

This clonotype was counted many times. The genes are TRBV4-2 and TRBJ2-3; D uncertain. The germline V gene encodes CDR1 LGHNA and CDR2 YNFKEQ. Trimming cost V 0 bases and J 6 bases, with 7 bases left between them. There are 13 residues in the CDR3. The chain's CDR3 is CASSQDPGDTQYF. In DNA, the CDR3 is TGTGCCAGCAGCCAAGATCCCGGTGATACGCAGTATTTT.

This clonotype was seen many times. This chain links TRBV20-1 with TRBJ2-2; D gene uncertain. V gave up 6 bases and J gave up 1 base, with 9 bases separating them. Germline values: CDR1 DFQATT, CDR2 SNEGSKA (reference sequence). The CDR3 sequence is 13 residues long. In DNA form, the CDR3 reads TGCAGTGCGAGAACCGTGAACACCGGGGAGCTGTTTTTT. This gives the protein CSARTVNTGELFF.

This clonotype showed up just once. A much larger clone sits a single nucleotide away, making a read error possible. V usage is TRBV7-2 and J usage is TRBJ2-1; D unclear. The CDR3 runs 15 residues. Between the trimmed V and J ends, which lost 3 bases and 5 bases, there was a span of 14 bases. Germline V gene sequence: CDR1 SGHTA, CDR2 FQGNSA. The CDR3 nucleotides are TGTGCCAGCAGCTTTTACAGCCAGATCAACAATGAGCAGTTCTTC. Protein sequence: CASSFYSQINNEQFF.

This clonotype was observed many times. The rearrangement joins TRBV11-2 to TRBJ1-1; D is unresolved. Germline CDR1 reads SGHAT; CDR2 reads FQNNGV. The V gene lost 7 bases and the J gene lost 4 bases, with 13 bases spanning the gap. This CDR3 has 13 residues. The CDR3 region has the DNA TGTGCCAGCACCCCCGCCCGATCCACTGAAGCTTTCTTT. Encoded protein: CASTPARSTEAFF.

This clonotype was seen a few times. This chain connects TRBV12-3 or TRBV12-4 to TRBJ2-1, with 10 bases lining up with TRBD2. This CDR3 is built from 15 residues. The junction had 7 bases not matched to a gene; V was cut back by 8 bases and J by 3 bases. CDR3 protein: CASGSTSGNYNEQFF. In DNA, the CDR3 is TGTGCCAGCGGGAGCACTAGCGGGAACTACAATGAGCAGTTCTTC.